This entry is about one T cell receptor beta chain. A far more abundant clone sits one base away, making this likely a read error. Repertoires were generated with immunoSEQ multiplex PCR, while TCRdb's copy carries only in-frame clones and drops some. The sample shows nearly 500,000 clones, about 79% of them seen only once. This entry is derived from a study of shared clonotypes between healthy human individuals. Trimming cost V 4 bases and J 11 bases; bases outside gene matches: 9. CDR3 length equals 14 residues. Germline V gene sequence: CDR1 SGHRS, CDR2 YFSETQ. The chain combines TRBV5-1 with TRBJ2-5, with 12 bases identical to TRBD2. The specimen was PBMCs. The sequence was collected from a woman between 40 and 55 years old in good health. Some clones in this sample may be carry-over from other donors' samples. DNA for the CDR3: TGCGCCAGCAGCGCTAGCGGGAGGGCCAGGGAGCAGTACTTC. It specifies CASSASGRAREQYF. Based on the CDR3 plus reference TRBV5-1 and TRBJ2-5, the full variable domain is KAGVTQTPRYLIKTRGQQVTLSCSPISGHRSVSWYQQTPGQGLQFLFEYFSETQRNKGNFPGRFSGRQFSNSRSEMNVSTLELGDSALYLCASSASGRAREQYFGPGTRLLVL.